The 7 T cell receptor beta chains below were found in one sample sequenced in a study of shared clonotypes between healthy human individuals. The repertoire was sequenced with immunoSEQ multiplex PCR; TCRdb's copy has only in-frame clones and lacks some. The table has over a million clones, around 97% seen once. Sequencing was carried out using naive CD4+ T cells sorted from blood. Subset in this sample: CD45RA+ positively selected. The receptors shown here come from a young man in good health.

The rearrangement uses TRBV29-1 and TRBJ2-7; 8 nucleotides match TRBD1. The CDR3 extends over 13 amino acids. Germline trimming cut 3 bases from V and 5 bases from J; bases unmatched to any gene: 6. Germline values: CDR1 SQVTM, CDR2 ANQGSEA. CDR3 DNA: TGCAGCGTTGACCGGACAGGGCGGGACGAGCAGTACTTC. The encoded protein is CSVDRTGRDEQYF.

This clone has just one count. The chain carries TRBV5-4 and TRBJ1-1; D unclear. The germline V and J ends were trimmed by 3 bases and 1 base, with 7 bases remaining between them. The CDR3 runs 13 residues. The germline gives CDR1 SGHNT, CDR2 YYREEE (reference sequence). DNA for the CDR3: TGTGCCAGCAGCTCCAAGGGGAACACTGAAGCTTTCTTT. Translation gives CASSSKGNTEAFF.

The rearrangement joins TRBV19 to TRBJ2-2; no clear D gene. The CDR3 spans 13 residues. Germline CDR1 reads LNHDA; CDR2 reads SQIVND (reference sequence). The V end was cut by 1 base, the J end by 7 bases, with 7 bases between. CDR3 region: CASSIVGIGELFF. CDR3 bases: TGTGCCAGTAGTATAGTTGGGATCGGGGAGCTGTTTTTT. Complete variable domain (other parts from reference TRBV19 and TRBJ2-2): DGGITQSPKYLFRKEGQNVTLSCEQNLNHDAMYWYRQDPGQGLRLIYYSQIVNDFQKGDIAEGYSVSREKKESFPLTVTSAQKNPTAFYLCASSIVGIGELFFGEGSRLTVL.

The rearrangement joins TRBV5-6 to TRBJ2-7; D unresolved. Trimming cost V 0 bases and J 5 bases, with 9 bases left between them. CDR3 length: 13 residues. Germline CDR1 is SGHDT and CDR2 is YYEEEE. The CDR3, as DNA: TGTGCCAGCAGCTTGGGACTCTTGAACGAGCAGTACTTC. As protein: CASSLGLLNEQYF. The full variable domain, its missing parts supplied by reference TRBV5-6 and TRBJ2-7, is DAGVTQSPTHLIKTRGQQVTLRCSPKSGHDTVSWYQQALGQGPQFIFQYYEEEERQRGNFPDRFSGHQFPNYSSELNVNALLLGDSALYLCASSLGLLNEQYFGPGTRLTVT.

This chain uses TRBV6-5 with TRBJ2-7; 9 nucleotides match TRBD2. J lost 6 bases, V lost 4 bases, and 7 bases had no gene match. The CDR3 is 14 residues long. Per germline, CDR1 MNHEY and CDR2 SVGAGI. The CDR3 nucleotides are TGTGCCAGCAGTTCCCTGGGAGCGGGAGGCGAGCAGTACTTC. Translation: CASSSLGAGGEQYF.

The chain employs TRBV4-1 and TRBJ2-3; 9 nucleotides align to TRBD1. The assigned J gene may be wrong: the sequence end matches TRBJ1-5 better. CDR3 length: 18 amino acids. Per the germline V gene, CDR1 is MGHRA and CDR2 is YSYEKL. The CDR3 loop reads CASSPYPRDREYVDTQHF. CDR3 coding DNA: TGCGCCAGCAGCCCCTACCCCCGGGACAGGGAATATGTAGATACGCAGCATTTT.

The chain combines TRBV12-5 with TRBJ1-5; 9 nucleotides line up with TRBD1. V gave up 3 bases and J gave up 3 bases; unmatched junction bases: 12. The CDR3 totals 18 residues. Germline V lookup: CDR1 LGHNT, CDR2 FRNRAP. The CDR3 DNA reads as TGTGCTAGTGGTTTCCATTCCCGGGACAGGGAACTCAATCAGCCCCAGCATTTT. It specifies CASGFHSRDRELNQPQHF. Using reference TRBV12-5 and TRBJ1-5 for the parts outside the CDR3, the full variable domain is DARVTQTPRHKVTEMGQEVTMRCQPILGHNTVFWYRQTMMQGLELLAYFRNRAPLDDSGMPKDRFSAEMPDATLATLKIQPSEPRDSAVYFCASGFHSRDRELNQPQHFGDGTRLSIL.